These 23 T cell receptor beta chains were sequenced from one sample in a study of CD8+ T cells in alopecia areata. RNA, once extracted, was reverse transcribed into cDNA for use as the sequencing template. Sequenced by immunoSEQ multiplex PCR; TCRdb stores in-frame clones only, minus some. The repertoire holds some 170,000 clones, with approximately 70% as singletons. Source: CD8+ T cells sorted from blood, taken at week 0. Every receptor here comes from a human donor with alopecia areata.

V is TRBV15 and J is TRBJ2-6; D may be TRBD1 (6 bases). Germline V lookup: CDR1 LNHNV, CDR2 YYDKDF (reference sequence). CDR3 length: 18 amino acids. Trimming took 3 bases from V and 1 from J, leaving 16 bases between them. CDR3 nucleotide sequence: TGTGCCACCAGCAGCGTGGATTCTGACAGGTCTGGGGCCAACGTCCTGACTTTC. It encodes CATSSVDSDRSGANVLTF.

The chain recombines TRBV6-5 with TRBJ2-1; D uncertain. Germline lookup yields CDR1 MNHEY and CDR2 SVGAGI. V lost 2 bases and J lost 4, with 9 bases in between. The length of the CDR3 is 14 residues. The CDR3 loop reads CASSYRVGYNEQFF. Written as DNA, the CDR3 is TGTGCCAGCAGTTACAGGGTCGGGTACAATGAGCAGTTCTTC.

The rearrangement links TRBV5-1 to TRBJ2-3; D is possibly TRBD1 (5 bases). The length of the CDR3 is 15 residues. CDR1 and CDR2 from the germline V gene are SGHRS and YFSETQ. V lost 1 base and J 4 bases, leaving 13 bases between the germline ends. CDR3 loop: CASSLWGTSPDTQYF. CDR3 DNA: TGCGCCAGCAGCTTGTGGGGCACCTCCCCAGATACGCAGTATTTT.

This clone has only a few counts. A single base separates this from a much larger clone, so it may be a read error. This specimen includes other DNA sequences encoding the same CDR3. The chain employs TRBV6-1 and TRBJ2-7; D is unresolved. The V gene lost 3 bases and the J gene lost 3 bases, with 0 bases spanning the gap. Germline CDR1 MNHNS, CDR2 SASEGT. The CDR3 has 10 amino acids. The CDR3 DNA is TGTGCCAGCAGTGACTACGAGCAGTACTTC. Protein sequence: CASSDYEQYF.

This clone appeared once. This sequence joins TRBV7-9 and TRBJ1-3; no clear D. From germline, CDR1 is SEHNR and CDR2 FQNEAQ (reference sequence). V lost 8 bases, J lost 4 bases, and 9 bases lay in between. The CDR3 totals 12 residues. The CDR3 region has the DNA TGTGCCAGCCCACTCTCCGGAAACACCATATATTTT. This encodes CASPLSGNTIYF.

The genes are TRBV5-6 and TRBJ2-2, with 14 bases lining up with TRBD2. There are 16 residues in the CDR3. CDR1 and CDR2 from the germline V gene are SGHDT and YYEEEE. The J segment lost 6 bases and the V segment lost 2 bases, leaving 3 bases of the junction unmatched. The CDR3 loop reads CASSFGLAGGPGELFF. CDR3 DNA: TGTGCCAGCAGCTTCGGACTAGCGGGGGGCCCCGGGGAGCTGTTTTTT.

As to this clone: A much larger clone lies one base from this, so it may be a read error. This CDR3 is CASSAGQGAYEQYF. CDR3 coding DNA: TGTGCCAGCAGTGCGGGACAGGGGGCCTACGAGCAGTACTTC. V gene TRBV6-5 combines with J gene TRBJ2-7; 11 bases agree with TRBD1. V was clipped by 5 bases and J by 2 bases; unmatched bases: 2. CDR1 is MNHEY, CDR2 SVGAGI, per germline. The CDR3 is made up of 14 amino acids.

This clone was counted once. The chain joins TRBV30 to TRBJ1-5; 10 bases map to TRBD1. V was clipped by 0 bases and J by 2 bases; unmatched bases: 1. The CDR3 is 15 residues long. CDR1 and CDR2 from the germline V gene are GTSNPN and SVGIG (reference sequence). This chain's CDR3 is CAWSVGTGGNQPQHF. CDR3 DNA sequence: TGTGCCTGGAGTGTAGGGACAGGGGGCAATCAGCCCCAGCATTTT.

The chain couples TRBV29-1 to TRBJ1-3, with 7 bases that match TRBD1. The V gene end was trimmed by 7 bases and the J gene end by 2 bases; junction bases not matched to a gene: 5. CDR1 is SQVTM, CDR2 ANQGSEA, per germline. The CDR3 sequence is 13 residues long. The CDR3 reads CSALGQPGNTIYF. In nucleotides, the CDR3 is TGCAGCGCTCTGGGACAGCCTGGAAACACCATATATTTT. Filled out from reference TRBV29-1 and TRBJ1-3, the complete variable domain reads SAVISQKPSRDICQRGTSLTIQCQVDSQVTMMFWYRQQPGQSLTLIATANQGSEATYESGFVIDKFPISRPNLTFSTLTVSNMSPEDSSIYLCSALGQPGNTIYFGEGSWLTVV.

The V gene is TRBV14, the J gene TRBJ1-4, with D unresolved. The CDR3 sequence is 17 residues long. Germline V gene data show CDR1 as SGHDN and CDR2 as FVKESK. Trimming left V 0 bases short and J 4 bases short, with 15 bases between. The DNA for the CDR3 is TGTGCCAGCAGCCAAGAACACGGGCCAGCCCTTAATGAAAAACTGTTTTTT. Its protein is CASSQEHGPALNEKLFF.

The chain has TRBV29-1 and TRBJ2-7; 7 bases align to TRBD1. Trimming cost V 3 bases and J 0 bases; bases outside gene matches: 5. This CDR3 has 14 residues. Per germline, CDR1 SQVTM and CDR2 ANQGSEA. The CDR3 protein is CSVETGSSSYEQYF. CDR3 nucleotide sequence: TGCAGCGTTGAGACAGGGTCCAGCTCCTACGAGCAGTACTTC.

The chain is built from TRBV7-9 and TRBJ2-5, with D hard to call. The germline gives CDR1 SEHNR, CDR2 FQNEAQ (reference sequence). The germline V and J ends were trimmed by 5 bases and 5 bases, with 15 bases remaining between them. The CDR3 totals 14 residues. The CDR3 nucleotides read TGTGCCAGCAGCGCCGCGGTTGTCAGGGAGACCCAGTACTTC. Protein sequence: CASSAAVVRETQYF. Looking up the rest from reference TRBV7-9 and TRBJ2-5 gives the full variable domain: DTGVSQNPRHKITKRGQNVTFRCDPISEHNRLYWYRQTLGQGPEFLTYFQNEAQLEKSRLLSDRFSAERPKGSFSTLEIQRTEQGDSAMYLCASSAAVVRETQYFGPGTRLLVL.

This chain joins TRBV30 and TRBJ1-2; the D gene is possibly TRBD1 (5 bases). The CDR3 sequence is 13 residues long. In germline, CDR1 is GTSNPN, CDR2 SVGIG (reference sequence). Deletions cut 0 bases from V and 6 bases from J, with 11 bases between. The CDR3 sequence: CAWSVRTLDGYTF. DNA for the CDR3: TGTGCCTGGAGTGTACGGACACTGGATGGCTACACCTTC.

This clone was counted a single time. The rearrangement links TRBV5-1 to TRBJ2-5, with D hard to call. The DNA end lines up better with TRBJ2-7; the J call may be wrong. Germline values: CDR1 SGHRS, CDR2 YFSETQ. The CDR3 is 16 residues long. CDR3 amino acids: CASSPSRGQPFYEQYF. CDR3 in DNA: TGCGCCAGCAGCCCCAGCAGAGGCCAGCCCTTCTACGAGCAGTACTTC.

This clone has at least ten counts. The V and J genes are TRBV2 and TRBJ1-6; TRBD1 aligns across 9 bases. The V segment lost 8 bases and the J segment 9 bases; nucleotides outside the gene matches: 11. CDR1 and CDR2 (germline): SNHLY, FYNNEI. The CDR3 spans 15 residues. The CDR3 DNA sequence: TGTGCCAGCGACGAGCCGGGACAGGGCTTTTCACCCCTCCACTTT. Its translation: CASDEPGQGFSPLHF.

In its sample, this clone was seen a few times. This chain links TRBV4-2 with TRBJ1-5; D may be TRBD1 (6 bases). Looked up from germline, CDR1 is LGHNA and CDR2 is YNFKEQ. The germline V and J ends were trimmed by 3 bases and 0 bases, with 15 bases remaining between them. CDR3 length: 17 residues. This CDR3 is CASSQDSPEHSNQPQHF. CDR3 DNA: TGTGCCAGCAGCCAGGACAGCCCCGAGCATAGCAATCAGCCCCAGCATTTT.

The rearrangement joins TRBV19 to TRBJ1-5, with D maybe TRBD1 (6 bases). Trimming cost V 7 bases and J 3 bases, with 16 bases left between them. Germline lookup yields CDR1 LNHDA and CDR2 SQIVND (reference sequence). The CDR3 covers 15 residues. CDR3 residues: CASIPDGGPNQPQHF. The CDR3 DNA reads as TGTGCCAGTATTCCGGATGGGGGCCCCAATCAGCCCCAGCATTTT.

The V call is TRBV6-1, the J call TRBJ1-6; tentative D call: TRBD1 (6 bases). CDR3 size: 14 residues. Deletions cut 6 bases from V and 4 bases from J, with 10 bases between. In germline, CDR1 is MNHNS, CDR2 SASEGT. The CDR3 region is CASRPGQYNSPLHF. Written as DNA, the CDR3 is TGTGCCAGCAGACCCGGACAGTATAATTCACCCCTCCACTTT.

The chain recombines TRBV13 with TRBJ1-2, with D possibly matching TRBD1 (6 bases). The V gene lost 5 bases and the J gene lost 4 bases, with 17 bases spanning the gap. The CDR3 totals 15 residues. Germline V gene sequence: CDR1 PRHDT, CDR2 FYEKMQ (reference sequence). Here the CDR3 reads CASSKSTGGVYGYTF. CDR3 coding DNA: TGTGCCAGCAGCAAATCGACAGGTGGGGTCTATGGCTACACCTTC.

V and J are TRBV9 and TRBJ2-3; 7 bases agree with TRBD2. This CDR3 comprises 15 residues. Germline loops: CDR1 SGDLS, CDR2 YYNGEE. V shed 0 bases and J 4 bases; nucleotides not matched to a gene: 5. The CDR3 nucleotides read TGTGCCAGCAGCGTAGCCGGGGGGAGCCCAGATACGCAGTATTTT. Protein: CASSVAGGSPDTQYF.

The V gene is TRBV7-2, the J gene TRBJ1-1; D not certain. CDR1 and CDR2 (germline): SGHTA, FQGNSA. This CDR3 comprises 13 residues. V dropped 4 bases and J dropped 10 bases, with 16 bases sitting between them. CDR3 bases: TGTGCCAGCAGCTCCAACCCACGGGTAGGAGCTTTCTTT. This gives the protein CASSSNPRVGAFF.

The chain carries TRBV6-5 and TRBJ1-5, with TRBD1 identical over 8 bases. After removal of 2 bases from V and 4 bases from J, the junction contained 4 bases not matched to a gene. This CDR3 has 15 residues. CDR1 and CDR2 from the germline V gene are MNHEY and SVGAGI. Written as DNA, the CDR3 is TGTGCCAGCAGTTACGGACAGGGAGGGAATCAGCCCCAGCATTTT. Protein: CASSYGQGGNQPQHF.

J is TRBJ1-1 and V is TRBV6-5, with D maybe TRBD1 (5 bases). V lost 8 bases, J lost 5 bases, and 15 bases lay in between. This CDR3 comprises 13 residues. The germline V gene encodes CDR1 MNHEY and CDR2 SVGAGI. The CDR3 DNA follows: TGTGCCAGCGGAGCAGGGTCAGGTACTGAAGCTTTCTTT. The encoded protein is CASGAGSGTEAFF.